One and the same sample provided the 20 T cell receptor beta chains below, sequenced in a study of blood T cell repertoires in COVID-19 (dated by TCRdb to 2018 to 2021). The library was generated by the immunoSEQ multiplex PCR assay. The clones in this table, taken by TCRdb from immuneACCESS, are in-frame only. Not every clone is retained; where verified, under half of the shortfall comes from an unresolved V gene, and the cause of the rest is unknown. In this sample the table shows over 250,000 clones, roughly nine tenths of which occur a single time. 2% to 3% of the sample is taken by the ten largest. The sequencing sample was made of PBMCs or T cells enriched from blood (not recorded which). Receptor source: a man aged 55 to 70 who had recovered from COVID-19.

This chain joins TRBV19 and TRBJ1-1; D is uncertain. Trimming stripped 8 bases from V and 0 bases from J, with 10 bases between. CDR1 is LNHDA and CDR2 is SQIVND in the germline V gene (reference sequence). CDR3 size: 13 residues. CDR3 DNA sequence: TGTGCCAGTTCCTCGGAGGTGAACACTGAAGCTTTCTTT. It yields the protein CASSSEVNTEAFF. The full variable domain, with the rest looked up from reference TRBV19 and TRBJ1-1, is DGGITQSPKYLFRKEGQNVTLSCEQNLNHDAMYWYRQDPGQGLRLIYYSQIVNDFQKGDIAEGYSVSREKKESFPLTVTSAQKNPTAFYLCASSSEVNTEAFFGQGTRLTVV.

The chain has TRBV6-2 or TRBV6-3 and TRBJ1-6; 7 positions agree with TRBD1. Per the germline V gene, CDR1 is MNHEY and CDR2 is SVGEGT. The CDR3 length is 16 residues. V lost 2 bases, J lost 6 bases, and 7 bases stayed unmatched. The CDR3 region is CASSYPPRGFNSPLHF. DNA of the CDR3: TGTGCCAGCAGTTACCCCCCCAGGGGGTTTAATTCACCCCTCCACTTT.

CDR3 DNA sequence: TGTGCCAGCTCCTTTAGCGGGAGGGCCCGCGATGAGCAGTTCTTC. This gives the protein CASSFSGRARDEQFF. The chain recombines TRBV11-3 with TRBJ2-1; 11 bases align to TRBD2. Trimming at V came to 8 bases and at J to 8 bases, leaving 11 bases not matched to a gene. Germline values: CDR1 SGHNT, CDR2 YENEEA. This CDR3 is 15 amino acids long.

The chain combines TRBV21-1 with TRBJ1-2; TRBD1 is the table's D call, not checked against the DNA. TRBV21-1 corresponds to a pseudogene. CDR3 length: 14 amino acids. The CDR3 nucleotides are TGTGCCAGCAGCCGTAGGGGGAGAAGCTATGGCTACACCTTC. The encoded protein is CASSRRGRSYGYTF.

The chain is built from TRBV29-1 and TRBJ1-2; the match to TRBD1 covers 7 bases. Germline CDR1 reads SQVTM; CDR2 reads ANQGSEA. The CDR3 runs to 13 residues. J gave up 7 bases and V 4 bases, and 9 bases lay outside the gene matches. CDR3 bases: TGCAGCGTTGTAGGAGGGGGCGATCTTGGCTACACCTTC. Translated: CSVVGGGDLGYTF.

The rearrangement joins TRBV7-9 to TRBJ1-1, with TRBD1 as a possible D gene (5 bases). The CDR3 consists of 13 residues. The germline CDR1 and CDR2 sequences are SEHNR and FQNEAQ (reference sequence). V was pared by 6 bases and J by 11 bases, with 19 bases between. Here the CDR3 DNA reads TGTGCCAGCAGGCGGGACCCCTCTTCTATGGCTTTCTTT. This codes for CASRRDPSSMAFF.

The rearrangement uses TRBV24-1 and TRBJ2-1; TRBD1 matches at 10 bases. Per the germline V gene, CDR1 is KGHDR and CDR2 is SFDVKD. This CDR3 contains 14 residues. Trimming at V came to 4 bases and at J to 8 bases, leaving 4 bases not matched to a gene. The CDR3 DNA follows: TGTGCCACCAGTGACATGACAGGGGGCGATGAGCAGTTCTTC. Amino acids: CATSDMTGGDEQFF.

This clone turned up a few times. The same CDR3 arises from other DNA sequences in this sample as well. The chain has TRBV3-1 (or the pseudogene TRBV3-2) and TRBJ1-2, with D uncertain. Germline lookup yields CDR1 LGHDT and CDR2 YNNKEL (reference sequence). The V and J ends lost 1 base and 5 bases respectively, with 5 bases between them. The CDR3 length is 12 residues. DNA for the CDR3: TGTGCCAGCAGCCAAGTCTCTTATGGCTACACCTTC. Amino acids: CASSQVSYGYTF.

V gene TRBV4-1 combines with J gene TRBJ1-2; D remains ambiguous. Germline CDR1 reads MGHRA; CDR2 reads YSYEKL. The V end was cut by 0 bases, the J end by 7 bases, with 18 bases between. The CDR3 runs 16 residues. The CDR3 nucleotides read TGCGCCAGCAGCCAAGATAGTGGCTCCCAGCGGCTTGGCTACACCTTC. This gives the protein CASSQDSGSQRLGYTF.

The V call is TRBV6-5, the J call TRBJ2-7, with D tentatively TRBD2 (5 bases). CDR1 is MNHEY, CDR2 SVGAGI, per germline. This CDR3 is 13 amino acids long. Trimming left V 4 bases short and J 3 bases short, with 10 bases between. The CDR3 region is CASSFPGSYEQYF. CDR3 DNA sequence: TGTGCCAGCAGTTTCCCGGGAAGCTACGAGCAGTACTTC.

This chain connects TRBV7-6 to TRBJ2-2; possible D gene TRBD2, 5 bases. The length of the CDR3 is 16 residues. Germline assignment: CDR1 SGHVS and CDR2 FNYEAQ. V lost 6 bases and J 0 bases, leaving 14 bases between the germline ends. CDR3 coding DNA: TGTGCCAGCAGGCTAGAGGGCCCCGCGAACACCGGGGAGCTGTTTTTT. As protein: CASRLEGPANTGELFF.

The chain links TRBV6-5 to TRBJ1-2, with D perhaps matching TRBD1 (6 bases). V was clipped by 2 bases and J by 7 bases, with 20 bases between them. Germline loops: CDR1 MNHEY, CDR2 SVGAGI. CDR3 length equals 16 residues. CDR3: CASSYRAEQGFSGYTF. CDR3 sequence (DNA): TGTGCCAGCAGTTACCGCGCCGAACAGGGATTTAGTGGCTACACCTTC.

The chain carries TRBV19 and TRBJ1-6, with 11 nucleotides matching TRBD1. Germline loops: CDR1 LNHDA, CDR2 SQIVND (reference sequence). The CDR3 is 18 residues long. Germline trimming cut 4 bases from V and 6 bases from J; bases unmatched to any gene: 11. The CDR3 here is CASSTGQGAAIRNSPLHF. Here the CDR3 DNA reads TGTGCCAGTAGTACTGGACAGGGGGCGGCTATACGTAATTCACCCCTCCACTTT.

The rearrangement uses TRBV4-1 and TRBJ2-2; a weak D match, TRBD1 (5 bases). V was shortened by 0 bases and J by 5 bases, with 10 bases between the two germline ends. The CDR3 has 15 amino acids. Germline values: CDR1 MGHRA, CDR2 YSYEKL. In DNA, the CDR3 is TGCGCCAGCAGCCAAGACAGGGTAGGGACCGGGGAGCTGTTTTTT. Protein product: CASSQDRVGTGELFF.

V gene TRBV11-2 combines with J gene TRBJ1-4; weak D call: TRBD1 (6 bases). The CDR3 length is 15 residues. V was pared by 0 bases and J by 8 bases, with 13 bases between. Germline lookup yields CDR1 SGHAT and CDR2 FQNNGV. The CDR3: CASSLDFGGWEKLFF. DNA for the CDR3: TGTGCCAGCAGCTTAGATTTTGGGGGCTGGGAAAAACTGTTTTTT.

This sequence joins TRBV6-5 and TRBJ1-5, with 9 bases identical to TRBD1. The CDR3 totals 16 residues. V lost 4 bases, J lost 4 bases, and 8 bases stayed unmatched. From germline, CDR1 is MNHEY and CDR2 SVGAGI. The DNA for the CDR3 is TGTGCCAGCAGTTTCCACCCGGGACAGGGAAATCAGCCCCAGCATTTT. The encoded protein is CASSFHPGQGNQPQHF.

The rearrangement joins TRBV9 to TRBJ2-5; 7 nucleotides agree with TRBD2. The CDR3 is 18 residues long. V was pared by 2 bases and J by 2 bases, with 15 bases of the junction left unmatched. CDR1 is SGDLS and CDR2 is YYNGEE in the germline V gene. The CDR3 is CASSVYPTKAGEQETQYF. The CDR3, as DNA: TGTGCCAGCAGCGTGTATCCGACCAAGGCGGGGGAACAAGAGACCCAGTACTTC.

The CDR3 is CAWSAGLKLFF. CDR3 nucleotides: TGTGCCTGGAGCGCAGGGCTGAAACTGTTTTTT. The rearrangement uses TRBV30 and TRBJ1-4; a weak D match, TRBD1 (5 bases). CDR1 and CDR2 (germline): GTSNPN, SVGIG (reference sequence). Trimming stripped 3 bases from V and 11 bases from J, with 10 bases between. The CDR3 extends over 11 amino acids.

In this sample, this clone turned up a few times. This sequence joins TRBV5-4 and TRBJ2-2; D not certain. CDR3 length equals 13 residues. Germline-derived CDR1 and CDR2 are SGHNT and YYREEE (reference sequence). V lost 1 base and J lost 6, with 7 bases in between. The CDR3 nucleotides read TGTGCCAGCAGCTTGTCCAGTGCCGGGGAGCTGTTTTTT. It yields the protein CASSLSSAGELFF.

The rearrangement joins TRBV19 to TRBJ1-5, with TRBD1 matching 10 bases. The CDR3 is made up of 17 amino acids. CDR1 and CDR2 (germline): LNHDA, SQIVND (reference sequence). The ends lost 7 bases at V and 2 bases at J; junction bases unmatched: 11. The chain's CDR3 is CASKGTGVWFGNQPQHF. In DNA, the CDR3 is TGTGCCAGTAAGGGGACAGGGGTTTGGTTTGGCAATCAGCCCCAGCATTTT.